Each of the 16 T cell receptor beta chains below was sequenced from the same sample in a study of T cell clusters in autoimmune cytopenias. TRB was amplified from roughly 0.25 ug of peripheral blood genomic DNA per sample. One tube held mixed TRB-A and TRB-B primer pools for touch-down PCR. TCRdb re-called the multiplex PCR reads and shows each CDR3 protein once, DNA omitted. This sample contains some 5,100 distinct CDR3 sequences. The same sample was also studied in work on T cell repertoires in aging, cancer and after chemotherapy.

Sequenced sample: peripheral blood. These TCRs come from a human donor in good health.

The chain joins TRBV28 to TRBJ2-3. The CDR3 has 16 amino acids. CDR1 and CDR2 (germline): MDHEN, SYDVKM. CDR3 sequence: CASSLWGNTRTDTQYF.

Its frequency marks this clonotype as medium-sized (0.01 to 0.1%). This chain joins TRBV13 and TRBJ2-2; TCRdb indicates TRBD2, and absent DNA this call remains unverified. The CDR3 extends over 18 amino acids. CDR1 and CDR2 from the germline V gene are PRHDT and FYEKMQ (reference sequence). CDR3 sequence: CASSFTSGRPSNTGELFF.

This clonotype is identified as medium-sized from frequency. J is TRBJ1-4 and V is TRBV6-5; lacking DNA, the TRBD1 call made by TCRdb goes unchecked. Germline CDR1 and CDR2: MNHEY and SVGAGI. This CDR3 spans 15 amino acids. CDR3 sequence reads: CASSPRQGRSEKLFF.

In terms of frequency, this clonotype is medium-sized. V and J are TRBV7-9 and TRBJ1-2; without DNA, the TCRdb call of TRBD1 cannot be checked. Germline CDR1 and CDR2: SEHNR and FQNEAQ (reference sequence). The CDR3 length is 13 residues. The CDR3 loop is CASVQGEFYGYTF.

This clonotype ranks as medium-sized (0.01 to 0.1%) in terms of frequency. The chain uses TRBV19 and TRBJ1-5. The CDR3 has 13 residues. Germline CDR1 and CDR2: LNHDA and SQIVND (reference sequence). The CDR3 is CASRDDGNQPQHF. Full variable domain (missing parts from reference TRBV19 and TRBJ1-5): DGGITQSPKYLFRKEGQNVTLSCEQNLNHDAMYWYRQDPGQGLRLIYYSQIVNDFQKGDIAEGYSVSREKKESFPLTVTSAQKNPTAFYLCASRDDGNQPQHFGDGTRLSIL.

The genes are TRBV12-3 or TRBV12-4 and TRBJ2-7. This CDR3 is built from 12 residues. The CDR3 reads CASSLAGIGQYF.

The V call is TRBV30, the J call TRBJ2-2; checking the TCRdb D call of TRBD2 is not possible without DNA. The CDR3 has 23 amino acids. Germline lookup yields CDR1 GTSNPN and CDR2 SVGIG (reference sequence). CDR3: CAWSHWVTAPGTSGSGSTGELFF.

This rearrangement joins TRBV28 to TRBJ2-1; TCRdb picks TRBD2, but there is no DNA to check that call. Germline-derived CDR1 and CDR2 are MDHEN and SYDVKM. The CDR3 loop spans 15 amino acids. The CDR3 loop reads CASSQSGTPPNEQFF.

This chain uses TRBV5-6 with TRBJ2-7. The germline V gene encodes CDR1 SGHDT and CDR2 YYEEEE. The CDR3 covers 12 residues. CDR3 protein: CASSLTQGEQYF.

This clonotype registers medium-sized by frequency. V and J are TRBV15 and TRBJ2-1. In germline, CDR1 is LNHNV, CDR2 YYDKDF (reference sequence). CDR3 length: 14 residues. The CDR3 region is CATSRQSDYNEQFF.

CDR3 sequence: CASRRGMNTEAFF. V is TRBV6-5 and J is TRBJ1-1. Germline loops: CDR1 MNHEY, CDR2 SVGAGI. The CDR3 extends over 13 amino acids.

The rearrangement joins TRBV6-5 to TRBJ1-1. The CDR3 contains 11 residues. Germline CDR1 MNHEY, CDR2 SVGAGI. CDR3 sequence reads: CASSYGPFAFF.

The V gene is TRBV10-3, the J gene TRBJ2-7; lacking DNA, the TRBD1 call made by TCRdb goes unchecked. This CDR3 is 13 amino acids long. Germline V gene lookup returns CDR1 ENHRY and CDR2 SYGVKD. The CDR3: CAISPAQGYEQYF.

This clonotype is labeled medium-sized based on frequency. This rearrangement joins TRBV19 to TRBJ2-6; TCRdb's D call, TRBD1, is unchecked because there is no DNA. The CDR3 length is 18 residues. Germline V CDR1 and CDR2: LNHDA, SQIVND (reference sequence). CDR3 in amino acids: CASSMAGGASPGANVLTF. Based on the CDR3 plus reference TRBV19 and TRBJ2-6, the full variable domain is DGGITQSPKYLFRKEGQNVTLSCEQNLNHDAMYWYRQDPGQGLRLIYYSQIVNDFQKGDIAEGYSVSREKKESFPLTVTSAQKNPTAFYLCASSMAGGASPGANVLTFGAGSRLTVL.

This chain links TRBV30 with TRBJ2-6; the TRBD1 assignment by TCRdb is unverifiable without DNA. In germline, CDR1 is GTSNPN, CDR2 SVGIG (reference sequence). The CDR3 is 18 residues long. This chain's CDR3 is CAWSPEGQFSSGANVLTF.

CDR3 sequence reads: CASSLQGTDGEQFF. This chain links TRBV7-9 with TRBJ2-1; TCRdb returns TRBD1, unconfirmable since there is no DNA. The CDR3 consists of 14 residues. CDR1 and CDR2 from the germline V gene are SEHNR and FQNEAQ (reference sequence).